This T cell receptor (beta chain) was sequenced for a study of T cell changes during pregnancy in multiple sclerosis. Generated by immunoSEQ multiplex PCR, the TCRdb table keeps only in-frame clones and is missing some. There are 40,000 to 55,000 clones in the sample; around 90% occur only once, and 0.52% lies in the top ten. CDR1 GTSNPN and CDR2 SVGIG come from the germline V gene (reference sequence). The CDR3 is made up of 16 amino acids. V was shortened by 0 bases and J by 1 base, with 15 bases between the two germline ends. Sequencing used CD4+ T cells from peripheral blood mononuclear cells, obtained in the third trimester of pregnancy. The chain joins TRBV30 to TRBJ1-2; no definite D call. The TCR comes from a female donor with multiple sclerosis, enrolled in a pregnancy study. The DNA of the CDR3 is TGTGCCTGGAGTGTATTAATGGGCAGATATAACTATGGCTACACCTTC. Translated, it gives CAWSVLMGRYNYGYTF. The whole variable domain, filled in from reference TRBV30 and TRBJ1-2, reads SQTIHQWPATLVQPVGSPLSLECTVEGTSNPNLYWYRQAAGRGLQLLFYSVGIGQISSEVPQNLSASRPQDRQFILSSKKLLLSDSGFYLCAWSVLMGRYNYGYTFGSGTRLTVV.